Listed here are 30 T cell receptor beta chains from one sample, sequenced in a study of blood T cell repertoires in COVID-19. TCRdb's copy holds only in-frame clones and misses some; the assay was immunoSEQ multiplex PCR. The table has about 250,000 clones, more than 65% seen once. Sequenced: peripheral blood. Receptors were obtained from a person aged 65-85 years with COVID-19, enrolled during active disease.

This clone was observed a few times. The chain is built from TRBV5-1 and TRBJ2-6; 11 bases map to TRBD2. Germline-derived CDR1 and CDR2 are SGHRS and YFSETQ. J gave up 9 bases and V 0 bases, and 2 bases lay outside the gene matches. The CDR3 extends over 15 amino acids. CDR3: CASSLGLAGNNVLTF. The CDR3, as DNA: TGCGCCAGCAGCTTGGGACTAGCGGGAAACAACGTCCTGACTTTC.

This chain links TRBV5-4 with TRBJ2-2; TRBD1 agrees at 7 bases. J was trimmed by 0 bases and V by 3 bases; bases with no gene match: 8. This CDR3 comprises 17 residues. CDR1 is SGHNT and CDR2 is YYREEE in the germline V gene (reference sequence). For the CDR3, the DNA is TGTGCCAGCAGCTCCTCGCCGGGACAGACGAACACCGGGGAGCTGTTTTTT. Protein product: CASSSSPGQTNTGELFF.

The gene calls are TRBV4-1 and TRBJ2-4; D unresolved. V lost 1 base and J lost 3, with 13 bases in between. Germline V gene sequence: CDR1 MGHRA, CDR2 YSYEKL. This CDR3 is 16 amino acids long. The CDR3 DNA reads as TGCGCCAGCAGCCAAGTCGGCGGATCCGACAAAAACATTCAGTACTTC. It codes for CASSQVGGSDKNIQYF.

The V and J genes are TRBV11-2 and TRBJ2-1; 9 positions match TRBD2. This CDR3 comprises 12 residues. The trim removed 3 bases at V and 13 bases at J, leaving 4 bases unmatched. Germline assignment: CDR1 SGHAT and CDR2 FQNNGV. For the CDR3, the DNA is TGTGCCAGCAGCTTCATCGGGACTAGCCAGTTCTTC. Translating gives CASSFIGTSQFF.

This clone came up once. The chain carries TRBV28 and TRBJ2-2; TRBD2 matches at 11 bases. The J segment lost 1 base and the V segment lost 7 bases, leaving 11 bases of the junction unmatched. CDR3 length equals 18 residues. CDR1 and CDR2 from the germline V gene are MDHEN and SYDVKM. For the CDR3, the DNA is TGTGCCAGCATTAGTCCCCGACTAGCGGGGAAGAACACCGGGGAGCTGTTTTTT. Protein product: CASISPRLAGKNTGELFF.

The CDR3 is CASSVGDRGSLSPLHF. The DNA of the CDR3 is TGTGCCAGCAGCGTAGGGGACAGGGGTTCTTTATCACCCCTCCACTTT. The chain is built from TRBV9 and TRBJ1-6; TRBD1 aligns across 10 bases. Germline trimming cut 0 bases from V and 10 bases from J; bases unmatched to any gene: 7. Germline-derived CDR1 and CDR2 are SGDLS and YYNGEE. The CDR3 runs to 16 residues. Using reference TRBV9 and TRBJ1-6 for the parts outside the CDR3, the full variable domain is DSGVTQTPKHLITATGQRVTLRCSPRSGDLSVYWYQQSLDQGLQFLIQYYNGEERAKGNILERFSAQQFPDLHSELNLSSLELGDSALYFCASSVGDRGSLSPLHFGNGTRLTVT.

This chain links TRBV4-1 with TRBJ2-3, with 10 bases fitting TRBD2. The ends lost 0 bases at V and 5 bases at J; junction bases unmatched: 11. Germline loops: CDR1 MGHRA, CDR2 YSYEKL. The length of the CDR3 is 18 residues. DNA of the CDR3: TGCGCCAGCAGCCAAGATTTTACAGCGGGAGGGCCTGGAGATACGCAGTATTTT. As protein: CASSQDFTAGGPGDTQYF.

The chain carries TRBV6-5 and TRBJ1-1; 7 positions match TRBD1. J was trimmed by 5 bases and V by 6 bases; bases with no gene match: 9. Looked up from germline, CDR1 is MNHEY and CDR2 is SVGAGI. The CDR3 runs to 14 residues. CDR3 region: CASSLGQVLTEAFF. CDR3 coding DNA: TGTGCCAGCAGCTTAGGACAGGTTCTAACTGAAGCTTTCTTT.

This chain uses TRBV29-1 with TRBJ1-2; D gene ambiguous. In germline, CDR1 is SQVTM, CDR2 ANQGSEA. The CDR3 spans 14 residues. Deletions cut 6 bases from V and 8 bases from J, with 22 bases between. Here the CDR3 reads CSVLSMRGFGGYTF. The CDR3 bases are TGCAGCGTCCTCAGCATGCGGGGTTTCGGCGGCTACACCTTC.

This clone was seen a handful of times. The V call is TRBV4-3, the J call TRBJ1-2; tentatively, D is TRBD1 (5 bases). The CDR3 contains 15 residues. Germline V gene lookup returns CDR1 LGHNA and CDR2 YSLEER. Between the trimmed V and J ends, which lost 3 bases and 3 bases, there was a span of 14 bases. Here the CDR3 DNA reads TGCGCCAGCAGCCATGTCGGTGGCAGGGACTATGGCTACACCTTC. Residues: CASSHVGGRDYGYTF.

The chain couples TRBV29-1 to TRBJ1-4, with TRBD1 matching over 9 bases. This CDR3 is 14 amino acids long. The germline V gene encodes CDR1 SQVTM and CDR2 ANQGSEA. V dropped 7 bases and J dropped 8; count of bases not matched to a gene: 11. The CDR3 nucleotides read TGCAGCGCCACTAGGACAGGGGCAGGGGAAAAACTGTTTTTT. Translated: CSATRTGAGEKLFF.

CDR3 DNA: TGTGCCAGCAGCTTAGGCCCGGGAATTCGGTACAATGAGCAGTTCTTC. Its translation: CASSLGPGIRYNEQFF. J is TRBJ2-1 and V is TRBV7-6; TRBD2 might be the D (5 bases). V lost 1 base and J 4 bases, leaving 14 bases between the germline ends. CDR1 SGHVS and CDR2 FNYEAQ come from the germline V gene. This CDR3 region has 16 residues.

This chain uses TRBV7-2 with TRBJ1-2; tentatively, D is TRBD1 (5 bases). From germline, CDR1 is SGHTA and CDR2 FQGNSA. V lost 1 base, J lost 5 bases, and 14 bases lay in between. This CDR3 is 15 amino acids long. The CDR3 region is CASSLGEGLPYGYTF. CDR3 DNA: TGTGCCAGCAGCTTAGGGGAGGGACTACCTTATGGCTACACCTTC. Full variable domain (rest looked up from reference TRBV7-2 and TRBJ1-2): GAGVSQSPSNKVTEKGKDVELRCDPISGHTALYWYRQSLGQGLEFLIYFQGNSAPDKSGLPSDRFSAERTGGSVSTLTIQRTQQEDSAVYLCASSLGEGLPYGYTFGSGTRLTVV.

The J gene is TRBJ2-5, the V gene TRBV11-2; TRBD2 matches 9 bases. Germline-derived CDR1 and CDR2 are SGHAT and FQNNGV. After removal of 5 bases from V and 6 bases from J, the junction contained 10 bases not matched to a gene. The length of the CDR3 is 15 residues. The CDR3 sequence is CASSPGGSGGKTQYF. CDR3 nucleotides: TGTGCCAGCAGCCCAGGGGGTAGCGGGGGAAAGACCCAGTACTTC.

This clone was counted between two and nine times. The chain is built from TRBV2 and TRBJ1-1; 9 positions match TRBD1. Germline-derived CDR1 and CDR2 are SNHLY and FYNNEI. With V trimmed by 6 bases and J by 0 bases, 5 bases remained unmatched. This CDR3 comprises 15 residues. The CDR3 DNA is TGTGCCAGCAGGGTGGACAGGGGAATGAACACTGAAGCTTTCTTT. Its protein is CASRVDRGMNTEAFF.

A word on this clone: Different DNA sequences within this sample yield the same CDR3. This chain joins TRBV6-1 and TRBJ2-1; 13 positions match TRBD2. Per the germline V gene, CDR1 is MNHNS and CDR2 is SASEGT. The ends lost 4 bases at V and 2 bases at J; junction bases unmatched: 2. This CDR3 region has 16 residues. The CDR3 bases are TGTGCCAGCAGTGCCACTAGCGGGGGGGCCTACAATGAGCAGTTCTTC. It codes for CASSATSGGAYNEQFF.

The chain combines TRBV7-3 with TRBJ2-2; 8 nucleotides agree with TRBD1. The V and J ends lost 8 bases and 4 bases, in that order; junction bases with no gene match: 3. Germline values: CDR1 SGHTA, CDR2 FQGTGA. CDR3 length: 13 residues. DNA for the CDR3: TGTGCCAGCGGGACAGGATCCACCGGGGAGCTGTTTTTT. It encodes CASGTGSTGELFF.

Comments on this clone: One end of the junction fails to match germline, which may point to a read error. The genes are TRBV7-2 and TRBJ2-7, with 10 bases lining up with TRBD2. Per germline, CDR1 SGHTA and CDR2 FQGNSA. This CDR3 contains 15 residues. CDR3 nucleotides: TGTGCCAGCAGCTTATTTGACCCCGGGACTAGCGAGAAGTACTTC. Translating gives CASSLFDPGTSEKYF.

The chain carries TRBV10-3 and TRBJ2-1; no clear D. CDR3 size: 15 residues. Germline CDR1 is ENHRY and CDR2 is SYGVKD. V shed 2 bases and J shed 5 bases, with 13 bases lying between them. Written as DNA, the CDR3 is TGTGCCATCAGTGAGGGGCAGGCTTCAGACAATGAGCAGTTCTTC. Encoded protein: CAISEGQASDNEQFF.

The sample holds a few counts of this clone. The chain joins TRBV4-3 to TRBJ2-5, with TRBD1 as a possible D gene (5 bases). The CDR3 is 16 residues long. Germline loops: CDR1 LGHNA, CDR2 YSLEER. The V end lost 4 bases, the J end lost 5 bases, and 20 bases lay between the germline ends. The CDR3 sequence: CASSLKWAGLSETQYF. The CDR3 nucleotides read TGCGCCAGCAGCCTCAAGTGGGCAGGGCTTTCGGAGACCCAGTACTTC.

Only one count was recorded for this clone. This chain uses TRBV5-1 with TRBJ1-3; 9 bases agree with TRBD1. The CDR3 has 15 amino acids. With 4 bases clipped from V and 4 bases from J, the junction kept 6 bases outside the gene matches. Germline loops: CDR1 SGHRS, CDR2 YFSETQ. The DNA for the CDR3 is TGCGCCAGCAGCCAACAGGGGGCATGGGGAAACACCATATATTTT. It is translated as CASSQQGAWGNTIYF.

The CDR3 coding sequence is TGTGCCAGCAGCCTGGGACAGGGGGCAGGGGAGACCCAGTACTTC. It codes for CASSLGQGAGETQYF. This chain connects TRBV6-5 to TRBJ2-5; TRBD1 agrees at 12 bases. Germline CDR1 MNHEY, CDR2 SVGAGI. V shed 6 bases and J 5 bases; nucleotides not matched to a gene: 7. CDR3 length: 15 residues.

V usage is TRBV6-2 or TRBV6-3 and J usage is TRBJ1-5, with a possible D match to TRBD1 (5 bases). This CDR3 comprises 16 residues. Per germline, CDR1 MNHEY and CDR2 SVGEGT. V was trimmed by 2 bases and J by 1 base, leaving 12 bases between them. Written as DNA, the CDR3 is TGTGCCAGCAGTTACCCCGCCAGGGTAAGCAATCAGCCCCAGCATTTT. This sequence encodes CASSYPARVSNQPQHF.

This clone has only one observation. V usage is TRBV6-5 and J usage is TRBJ1-2; 7 nucleotides line up with TRBD1. Germline V gives CDR1 MNHEY, CDR2 SVGAGI. With V trimmed by 6 bases and J by 2 bases, 3 bases remained unmatched. There are 13 residues in the CDR3. The CDR3 bases are TGTGCCAGCAGGTCAGGGGGAAACTATGGCTACACCTTC. Translated: CASRSGGNYGYTF.

In this sample, this clone turned up once. The chain has TRBV6-6 and TRBJ1-4, with a possible D match to TRBD1 (6 bases). The V gene lost 5 bases and the J gene lost 0 bases, with 10 bases spanning the gap. Germline CDR1 MNHNY, CDR2 SVGAGI (reference sequence). The length of the CDR3 is 15 residues. The CDR3 DNA reads TGTGCCAGCAGTCCCCCAGGGGCAACTAATGAAAAACTGTTTTTT. Its protein is CASSPPGATNEKLFF.

The chain recombines TRBV10-3 with TRBJ2-5; 7 nucleotides agree with TRBD2. CDR1 and CDR2 (germline): ENHRY, SYGVKD. The CDR3 runs to 15 residues. Trimming removed 3 bases from V and 4 bases from J; junction bases left unmatched: 8. CDR3 DNA sequence: TGTGCCATCAGTGAAATAGCGGGCCCCCTAGAGACCCAGTACTTC. Its translation: CAISEIAGPLETQYF.

V and J are TRBV9 and TRBJ1-3, with D possibly TRBD1 on 6 matching bases. From germline, CDR1 is SGDLS and CDR2 YYNGEE. Trimming took 6 bases from V and 0 from J, leaving 10 bases between them. The CDR3 runs to 14 residues. The CDR3: CASTRGNSGNTIYF. The CDR3 region has the DNA TGTGCCAGCACGAGGGGGAACTCTGGAAACACCATATATTTT.

The chain links TRBV5-6 to TRBJ2-7; D is possibly TRBD2 (7 bases). Germline V gene sequence: CDR1 SGHDT, CDR2 YYEEEE. CDR3 size: 16 residues. Deletions cut 0 bases from V and 4 bases from J, with 17 bases between. Here the CDR3 DNA reads TGTGCCAGCAGCTTGGCCTACGGGGGGCGGGCTTACGAGCAGTACTTC. Protein product: CASSLAYGGRAYEQYF.

The table lists this clone with a few counts. The chain uses TRBV30 and TRBJ2-6; D unclear. Germline V gives CDR1 GTSNPN, CDR2 SVGIG (reference sequence). This CDR3 spans 13 amino acids. V was trimmed by 0 bases and J by 3 bases, leaving 3 bases between them. In nucleotides, the CDR3 is TGTGCCTGGAGTGTCGGTGGGGCCAACGTCCTGACTTTC. It yields the protein CAWSVGGANVLTF.

The chain couples TRBV7-2 to TRBJ1-5, with TRBD1 as a possible D gene (5 bases). In germline, CDR1 is SGHTA, CDR2 FQGNSA. CDR3 length: 16 amino acids. V gave up 5 bases and J gave up 4 bases, with 18 bases separating them. The CDR3 nucleotides read TGTGCCAGCAGCCCCAAGGCGAACCGGGGGAATCAGCCCCAGCATTTT. Translated: CASSPKANRGNQPQHF.